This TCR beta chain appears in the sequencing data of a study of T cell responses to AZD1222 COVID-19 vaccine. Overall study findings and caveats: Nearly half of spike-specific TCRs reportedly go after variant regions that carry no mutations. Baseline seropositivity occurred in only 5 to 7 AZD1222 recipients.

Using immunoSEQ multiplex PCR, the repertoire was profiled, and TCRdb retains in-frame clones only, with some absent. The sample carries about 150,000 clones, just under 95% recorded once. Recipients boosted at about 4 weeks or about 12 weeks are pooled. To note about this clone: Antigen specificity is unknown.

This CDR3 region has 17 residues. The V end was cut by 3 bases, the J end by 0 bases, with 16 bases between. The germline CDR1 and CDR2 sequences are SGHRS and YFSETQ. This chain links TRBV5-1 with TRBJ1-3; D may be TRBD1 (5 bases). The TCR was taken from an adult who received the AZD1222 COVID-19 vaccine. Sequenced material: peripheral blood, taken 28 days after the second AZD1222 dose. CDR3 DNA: TGCGCCAGCAGCTCAGCCCCCAGGGATGCCTCTGGAAACACCATATATTTT. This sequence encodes CASSSAPRDASGNTIYF.